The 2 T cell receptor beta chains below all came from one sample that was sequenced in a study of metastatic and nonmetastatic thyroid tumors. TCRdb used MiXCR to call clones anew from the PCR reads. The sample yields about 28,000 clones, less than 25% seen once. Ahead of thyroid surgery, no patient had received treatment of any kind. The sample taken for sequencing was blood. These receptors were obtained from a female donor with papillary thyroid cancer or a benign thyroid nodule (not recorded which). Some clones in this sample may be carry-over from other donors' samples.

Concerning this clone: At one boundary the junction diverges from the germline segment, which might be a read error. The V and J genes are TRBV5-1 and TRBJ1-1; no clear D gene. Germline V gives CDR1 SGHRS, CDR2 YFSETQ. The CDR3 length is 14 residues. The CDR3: CASSLAVGYTEAFF. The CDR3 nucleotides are TGCGCCAGTAGCTTGGCAGTGGGGTACACTGAAGCTTTCTTT.

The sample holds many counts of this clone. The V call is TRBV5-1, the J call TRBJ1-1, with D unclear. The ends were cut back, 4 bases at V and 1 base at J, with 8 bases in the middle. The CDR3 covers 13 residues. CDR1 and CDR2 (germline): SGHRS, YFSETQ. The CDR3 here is CASSQDGNTEAFF. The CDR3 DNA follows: TGCGCCAGCAGCCAGGACGGGAACACTGAAGCTTTCTTT.